What follows is one T cell receptor beta chain and its context. Antigen: not known. These data are taken from a study of T cell responses to AZD1222 COVID-19 vaccine. The CDR3 has 11 residues. Germline V gene data show CDR1 as DFQATT and CDR2 as SNEGSKA (reference sequence). With 5 bases removed from V and 1 base from J, the gap between germline ends came to 4 bases. Notes on the study in general: Seropositive status at baseline applied to only six AZD1222 recipients.

Some clones are missing from TCRdb's copy, which holds only in-frame ones; the method was immunoSEQ multiplex PCR. The sample has more than 110,000 clones; roughly 92% are singletons. The clonotype originates from an adult in good health. This sequence joins TRBV20-1 and TRBJ2-3, with D unclear. Sequenced here: peripheral blood, sampled on day 0 of AZD1222 vaccination. The CDR3 is CSASGTDTQYF. The DNA for the CDR3 is TGCAGTGCTTCCGGCACAGATACGCAGTATTTT.